One TCR beta chain is described in this entry. Cells defined as naive were viable CD3+CD4+ or CD3+CD8+ and CCR7+CD45RA+CD45RO-CD95-CD27+CD28+. In germline, CDR1 is MNHNY, CDR2 SVGAGI (reference sequence). V was trimmed by 6 bases and J by 6 bases, leaving 11 bases between them. The CDR3 totals 12 residues. The sample belongs to a study of T cells after posttransplantation cyclophosphamide. Measured with immunoSEQ multiplex PCR; TCRdb has only the in-frame clones, and not every one. The sample gives some 30,000 clones, roughly nine tenths of which show up once; around 0.096% is in the top ten. The gene calls are TRBV6-6 and TRBJ1-1; weak D call: TRBD1 (5 bases). Sequencing was performed on naive CD4+ T cells sorted from blood. This clonotype was obtained from a man between 25 and 39 years old in good health and a related stem cell transplant donor. The CDR3 nucleotides are TGTGCCAGCAGGCAGGGCTTGCCTGAAGCTTTCTTT. Protein product: CASRQGLPEAFF.